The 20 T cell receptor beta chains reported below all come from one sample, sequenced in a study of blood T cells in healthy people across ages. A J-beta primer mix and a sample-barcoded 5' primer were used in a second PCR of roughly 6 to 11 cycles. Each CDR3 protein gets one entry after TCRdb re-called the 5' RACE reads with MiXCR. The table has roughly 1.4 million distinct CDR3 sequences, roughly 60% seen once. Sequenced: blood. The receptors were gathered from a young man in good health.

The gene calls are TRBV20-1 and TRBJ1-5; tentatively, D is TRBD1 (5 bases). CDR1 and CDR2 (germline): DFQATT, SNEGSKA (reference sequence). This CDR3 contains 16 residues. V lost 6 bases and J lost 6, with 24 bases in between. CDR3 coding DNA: TGCAGTGCCAATTTTAACTTGGGGCCAGTGAGTCAGCCCCAGCATTTT. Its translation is CSANFNLGPVSQPQHF.

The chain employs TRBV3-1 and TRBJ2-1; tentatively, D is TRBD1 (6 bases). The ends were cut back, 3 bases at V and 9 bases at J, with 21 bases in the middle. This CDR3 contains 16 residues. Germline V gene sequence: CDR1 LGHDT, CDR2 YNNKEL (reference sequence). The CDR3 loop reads CASSQAQGIPYPEQFF. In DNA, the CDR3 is TGTGCCAGCAGCCAGGCTCAGGGGATACCTTACCCTGAGCAGTTCTTC.

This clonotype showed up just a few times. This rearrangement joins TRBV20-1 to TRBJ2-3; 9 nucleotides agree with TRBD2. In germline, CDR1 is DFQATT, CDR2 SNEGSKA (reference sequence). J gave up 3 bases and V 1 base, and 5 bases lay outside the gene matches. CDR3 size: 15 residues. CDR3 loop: CSARGLTSGTDTQYF. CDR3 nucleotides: TGCAGTGCTAGAGGTTTAACTAGCGGGACAGATACGCAGTATTTT.

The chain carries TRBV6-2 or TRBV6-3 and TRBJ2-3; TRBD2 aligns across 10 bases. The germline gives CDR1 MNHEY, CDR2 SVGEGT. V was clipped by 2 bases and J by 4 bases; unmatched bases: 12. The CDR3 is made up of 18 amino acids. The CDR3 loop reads CASSYGFIAGGIADTQYF. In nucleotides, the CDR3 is TGTGCCAGCAGTTACGGCTTTATAGCGGGGGGCATTGCAGATACGCAGTATTTT.

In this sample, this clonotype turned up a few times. CDR3: CASSLEGDTDTQYF. The DNA of the CDR3 is TGTGCCAGCAGCTTGGAGGGCGACACAGATACGCAGTATTTT. The chain uses TRBV7-8 and TRBJ2-3; a possible D gene is TRBD2 (6 bases). This CDR3 has 14 amino acids. Germline values: CDR1 SGHVS, CDR2 FQNEAQ. The V end lost 3 bases, the J end lost 2 bases, and 9 bases lay between the germline ends.

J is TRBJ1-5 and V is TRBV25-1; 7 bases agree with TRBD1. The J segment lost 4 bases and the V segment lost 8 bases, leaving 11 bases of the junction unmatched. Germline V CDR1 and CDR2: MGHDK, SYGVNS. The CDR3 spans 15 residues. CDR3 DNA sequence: TGTGCCAGCCGTGGACCCGGGACAGATAATCAGCCCCAGCATTTT. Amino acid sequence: CASRGPGTDNQPQHF.

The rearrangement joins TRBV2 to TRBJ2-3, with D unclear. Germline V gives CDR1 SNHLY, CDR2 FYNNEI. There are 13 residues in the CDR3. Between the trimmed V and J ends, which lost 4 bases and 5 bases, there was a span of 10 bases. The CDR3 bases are TGTGCCAGCAGTGGAGGTTTGGTAGATACGCAGTATTTT. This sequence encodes CASSGGLVDTQYF. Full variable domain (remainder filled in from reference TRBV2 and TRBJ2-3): EPEVTQTPSHQVTQMGQEVILRCVPISNHLYFYWYRQILGQKVEFLVSFYNNEISEKSEIFDDQFSVERPDGSNFTLKIRSTKLEDSAMYFCASSGGLVDTQYFGPGTRLTVL.

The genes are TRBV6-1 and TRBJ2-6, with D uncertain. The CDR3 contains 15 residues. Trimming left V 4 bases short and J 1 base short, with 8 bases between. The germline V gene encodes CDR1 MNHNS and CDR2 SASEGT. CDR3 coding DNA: TGTGCCAGCAGTGCCGACCAATCTGGGGCCAACGTCCTGACTTTC. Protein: CASSADQSGANVLTF.

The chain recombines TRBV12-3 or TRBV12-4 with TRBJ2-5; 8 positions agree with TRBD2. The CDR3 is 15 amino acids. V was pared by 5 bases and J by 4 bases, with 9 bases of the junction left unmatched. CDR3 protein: CASSPPLGLAETQYF. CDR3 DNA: TGTGCCAGCAGTCCGCCGTTAGGACTAGCAGAGACCCAGTACTTC.

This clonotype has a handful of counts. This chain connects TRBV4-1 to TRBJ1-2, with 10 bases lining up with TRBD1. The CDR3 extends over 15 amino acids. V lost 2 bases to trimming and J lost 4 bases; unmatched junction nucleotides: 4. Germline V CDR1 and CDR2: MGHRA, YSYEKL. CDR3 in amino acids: CASSQRDRGGYGYTF. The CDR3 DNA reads TGCGCCAGCAGCCAAAGGGACAGGGGCGGCTATGGCTACACCTTC.

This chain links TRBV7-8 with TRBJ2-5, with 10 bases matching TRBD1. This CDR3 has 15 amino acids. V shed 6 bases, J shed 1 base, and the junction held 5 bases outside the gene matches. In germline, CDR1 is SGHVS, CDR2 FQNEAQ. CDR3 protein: CASSRDRGPQETQYF. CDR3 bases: TGTGCCAGCAGTAGGGACAGGGGACCCCAAGAGACCCAGTACTTC.

CDR3 coding DNA: TGTGCCAGCAGAACCCCTGGGACAGGGGGGGAGCAGTACTTC. Encoded protein: CASRTPGTGGEQYF. The chain is built from TRBV28 and TRBJ2-5, with 11 bases aligning to TRBD1. The junction had 11 bases not matched to a gene; V was cut back by 6 bases and J by 11 bases. This CDR3 contains 14 residues. The germline V gene has CDR1 MDHEN and CDR2 SYDVKM.

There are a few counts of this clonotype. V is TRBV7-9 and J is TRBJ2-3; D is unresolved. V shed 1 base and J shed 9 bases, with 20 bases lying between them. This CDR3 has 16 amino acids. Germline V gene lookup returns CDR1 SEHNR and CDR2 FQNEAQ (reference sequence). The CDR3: CASSLGSSSPLGTQYF. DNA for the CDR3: TGTGCCAGCAGCTTAGGGAGTTCCTCCCCACTCGGGACGCAGTATTTT.

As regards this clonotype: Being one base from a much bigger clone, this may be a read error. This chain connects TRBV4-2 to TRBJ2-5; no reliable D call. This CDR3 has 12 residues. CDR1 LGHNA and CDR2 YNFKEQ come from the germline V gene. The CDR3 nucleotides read TGTGCCAGCAGCCAAACACAAGAGACCCAGTGCTTC. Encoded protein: CASSQTQETQCF.

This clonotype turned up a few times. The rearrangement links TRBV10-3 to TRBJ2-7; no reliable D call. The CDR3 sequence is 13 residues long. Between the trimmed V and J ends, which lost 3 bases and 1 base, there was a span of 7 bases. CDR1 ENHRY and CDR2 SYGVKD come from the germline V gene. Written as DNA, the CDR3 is TGTGCCATCAGTGAATCGGTATCCTACGAGCAGTACTTC. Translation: CAISESVSYEQYF.

DNA for the CDR3: TGTGCCAGCTCACCACCAATTGAAAGGGGCGACTACTACGAGCAGTACTTC. Its protein product is CASSPPIERGDYYEQYF. V and J are TRBV18 and TRBJ2-5, with D possibly called TRBD1 or TRBD2 (5 bases each). The J call could be wrong; TRBJ2-7 is a better fit for the DNA end. CDR1 is KGHSH, CDR2 LQKENI, per germline. This CDR3 region has 17 residues.

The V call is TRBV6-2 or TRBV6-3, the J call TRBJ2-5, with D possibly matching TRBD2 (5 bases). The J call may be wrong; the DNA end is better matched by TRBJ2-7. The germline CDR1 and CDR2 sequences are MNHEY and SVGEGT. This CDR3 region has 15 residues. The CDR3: CASSYSNGECYEQYF. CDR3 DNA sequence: TGTGCCAGCAGTTACTCGAACGGGGAGTGCTACGAGCAGTACTTC.

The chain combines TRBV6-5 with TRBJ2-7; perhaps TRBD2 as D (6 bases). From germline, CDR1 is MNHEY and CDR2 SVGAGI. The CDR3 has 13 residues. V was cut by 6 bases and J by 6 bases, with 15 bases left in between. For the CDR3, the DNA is TGTGCCAGCAGAGGTGGAGGGGCTGGCGAGCAGTACTTC. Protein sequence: CASRGGGAGEQYF.

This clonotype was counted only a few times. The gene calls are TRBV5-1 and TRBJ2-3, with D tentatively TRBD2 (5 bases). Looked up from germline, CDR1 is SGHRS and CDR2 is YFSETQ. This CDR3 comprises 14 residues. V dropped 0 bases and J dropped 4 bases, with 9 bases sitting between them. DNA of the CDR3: TGCGCCAGCAGCTTGGAGCGGTTGCCAGATACGCAGTATTTT. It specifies CASSLERLPDTQYF.

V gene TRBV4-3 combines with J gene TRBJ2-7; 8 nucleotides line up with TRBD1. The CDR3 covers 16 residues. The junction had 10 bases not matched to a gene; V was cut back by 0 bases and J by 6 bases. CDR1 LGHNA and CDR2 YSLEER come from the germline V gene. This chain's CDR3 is CASSQEEGQGRCEQYF. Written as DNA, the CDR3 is TGCGCCAGCAGCCAAGAGGAAGGACAGGGTCGCTGCGAGCAGTACTTC.